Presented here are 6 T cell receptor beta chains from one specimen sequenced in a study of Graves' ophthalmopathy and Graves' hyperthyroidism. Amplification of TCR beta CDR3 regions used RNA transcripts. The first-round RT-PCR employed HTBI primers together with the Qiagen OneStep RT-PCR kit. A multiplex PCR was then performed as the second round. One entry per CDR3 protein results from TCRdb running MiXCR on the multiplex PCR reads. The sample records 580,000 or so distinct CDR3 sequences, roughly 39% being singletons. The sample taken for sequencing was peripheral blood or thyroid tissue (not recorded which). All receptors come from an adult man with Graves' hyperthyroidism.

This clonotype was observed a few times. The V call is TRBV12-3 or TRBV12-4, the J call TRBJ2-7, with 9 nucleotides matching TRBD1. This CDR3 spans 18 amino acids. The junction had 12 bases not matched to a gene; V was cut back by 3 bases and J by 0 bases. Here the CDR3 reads CASSLGGRLGQGSYEQYF. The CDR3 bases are TGTGCCAGCAGTTTGGGGGGGCGGTTGGGACAGGGCTCCTACGAGCAGTACTTC.

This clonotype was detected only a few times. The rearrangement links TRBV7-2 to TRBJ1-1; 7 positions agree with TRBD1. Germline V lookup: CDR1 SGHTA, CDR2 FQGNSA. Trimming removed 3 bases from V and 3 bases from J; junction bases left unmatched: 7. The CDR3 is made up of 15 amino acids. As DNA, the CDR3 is TGTGCCAGCAGCTTGTTCGGGACAGAGGACACTGAAGCTTTCTTT. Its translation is CASSLFGTEDTEAFF.

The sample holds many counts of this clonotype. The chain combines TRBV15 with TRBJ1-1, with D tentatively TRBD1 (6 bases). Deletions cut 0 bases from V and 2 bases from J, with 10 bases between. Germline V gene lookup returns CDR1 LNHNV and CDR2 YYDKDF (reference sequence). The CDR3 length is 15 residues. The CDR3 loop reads CATSRETGRNTEAFF. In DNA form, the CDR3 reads TGTGCCACCAGCAGAGAGACAGGACGAAACACTGAAGCTTTCTTT. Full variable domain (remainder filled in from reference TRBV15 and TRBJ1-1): DAMVIQNPRYQVTQFGKPVTLSCSQTLNHNVMYWYQQKSSQAPKLLFHYYDKDFNNEADTPDNFQSRRPNTSFCFLDIRSPGLGDTAMYLCATSRETGRNTEAFFGQGTRLTVV.

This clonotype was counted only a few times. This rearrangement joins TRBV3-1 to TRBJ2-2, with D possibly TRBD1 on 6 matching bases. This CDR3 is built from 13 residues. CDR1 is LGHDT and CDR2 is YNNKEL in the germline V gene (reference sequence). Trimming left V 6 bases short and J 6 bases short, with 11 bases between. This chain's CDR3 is CASRPTGPGELFF. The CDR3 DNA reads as TGTGCCAGCAGGCCTACAGGGCCCGGGGAGCTGTTTTTT.

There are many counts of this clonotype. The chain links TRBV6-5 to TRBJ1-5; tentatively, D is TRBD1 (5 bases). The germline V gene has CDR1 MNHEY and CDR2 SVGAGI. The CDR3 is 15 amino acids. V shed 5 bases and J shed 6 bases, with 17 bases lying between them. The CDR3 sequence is CASSLSGAQGQPQHF. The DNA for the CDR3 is TGTGCCAGCAGTCTGTCCGGGGCGCAGGGTCAGCCCCAGCATTTT.

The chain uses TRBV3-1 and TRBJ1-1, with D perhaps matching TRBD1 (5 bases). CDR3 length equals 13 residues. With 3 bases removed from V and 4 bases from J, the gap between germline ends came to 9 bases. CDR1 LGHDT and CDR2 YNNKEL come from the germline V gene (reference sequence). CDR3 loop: CASSHRVSTEAFF. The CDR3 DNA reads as TGTGCCAGCAGCCACAGGGTCAGCACTGAAGCTTTCTTT.